This TCR beta chain emerged from a study of blood T cells in healthy people across ages. Whole-study results and caveats: Comparison with aged donors showed that long-lived donors had more naive CD4+ cells and higher diversity.

Germline-derived CDR1 and CDR2 are SGDLS and YYNGEE. V gave up 4 bases and J gave up 2 bases, with 13 bases separating them. The CDR3 is made up of 15 amino acids. As to this clonotype: Its antigen is still unknown.

The second PCR ran roughly 6 to 11 cycles with a sample-barcoded 5' primer and J-beta primers. With 12 random nucleotides, a template-switch adaptor tagged each individual cDNA molecule. Via MiXCR, TCRdb re-called the 5' RACE reads, giving one row per CDR3 protein. The sample has about 570,000 distinct CDR3 sequences, approximately 26% seen once. These same data were also listed under a study on T cells of mothers and their children. As that study records: Donors comprised a few healthy Caucasian mothers plus their six children. Overlap ran slightly, non-significantly higher for related than unrelated mother-child pairs.

This rearrangement joins TRBV9 to TRBJ2-1; D may match TRBD1 or TRBD2 (5 bases each). The sequencing input was blood. The source is a boy aged 2-15 years in good health. CDR3: CASSTGPGAYNEQFF. The CDR3 bases are TGTGCCAGCAGCACGGGACCCGGAGCCTACAATGAGCAGTTCTTC. Together with reference TRBV9 and TRBJ2-1, the CDR3 gives the full variable domain: DSGVTQTPKHLITATGQRVTLRCSPRSGDLSVYWYQQSLDQGLQFLIQYYNGEERAKGNILERFSAQQFPDLHSELNLSSLELGDSALYFCASSTGPGAYNEQFFGPGTRLTVL.